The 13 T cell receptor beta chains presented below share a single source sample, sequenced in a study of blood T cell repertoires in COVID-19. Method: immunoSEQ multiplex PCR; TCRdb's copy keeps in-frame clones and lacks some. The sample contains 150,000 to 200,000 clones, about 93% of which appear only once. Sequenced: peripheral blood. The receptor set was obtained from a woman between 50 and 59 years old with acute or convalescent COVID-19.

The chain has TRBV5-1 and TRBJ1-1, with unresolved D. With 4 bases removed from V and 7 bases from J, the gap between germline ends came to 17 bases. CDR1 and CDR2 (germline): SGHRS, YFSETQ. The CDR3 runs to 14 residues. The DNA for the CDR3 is TGCGCCAGCAGCGAGGGCACGGATGGGGTTGAAGCTTTCTTT. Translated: CASSEGTDGVEAFF. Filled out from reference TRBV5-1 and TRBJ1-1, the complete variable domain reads KAGVTQTPRYLIKTRGQQVTLSCSPISGHRSVSWYQQTPGQGLQFLFEYFSETQRNKGNFPGRFSGRQFSNSRSEMNVSTLELGDSALYLCASSEGTDGVEAFFGQGTRLTVV.

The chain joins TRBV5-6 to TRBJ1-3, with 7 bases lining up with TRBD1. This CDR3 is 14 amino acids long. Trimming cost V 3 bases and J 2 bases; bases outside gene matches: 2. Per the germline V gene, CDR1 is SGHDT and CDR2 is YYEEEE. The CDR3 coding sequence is TGTGCCAGCAGCTACACAGGGGCTGGAAACACCATATATTTT. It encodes CASSYTGAGNTIYF. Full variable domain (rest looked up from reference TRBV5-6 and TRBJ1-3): DAGVTQSPTHLIKTRGQQVTLRCSPKSGHDTVSWYQQALGQGPQFIFQYYEEEERQRGNFPDRFSGHQFPNYSSELNVNALLLGDSALYLCASSYTGAGNTIYFGEGSWLTVV.

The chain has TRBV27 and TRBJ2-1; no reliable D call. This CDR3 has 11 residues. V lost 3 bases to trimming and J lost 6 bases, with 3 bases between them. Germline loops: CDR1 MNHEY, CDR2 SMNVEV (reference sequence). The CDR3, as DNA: TGTGCCAGCAGTTTCGGCAATGAGCAGTTCTTC. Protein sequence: CASSFGNEQFF.

As DNA, the CDR3 is TGTGCCAGCAAGACCAGGCTAGCGGGGAACACCGGGGAGCTGTTTTTT. It encodes CASKTRLAGNTGELFF. The gene calls are TRBV2 and TRBJ2-2; 8 bases fit TRBD2. V was clipped by 7 bases and J by 1 base; unmatched bases: 8. CDR3 length: 16 amino acids. Looked up from germline, CDR1 is SNHLY and CDR2 is FYNNEI. The entire variable domain, with the rest obtained from reference TRBV2 and TRBJ2-2, is as follows: EPEVTQTPSHQVTQMGQEVILRCVPISNHLYFYWYRQILGQKVEFLVSFYNNEISEKSEIFDDQFSVERPDGSNFTLKIRSTKLEDSAMYFCASKTRLAGNTGELFFGEGSRLTVL.

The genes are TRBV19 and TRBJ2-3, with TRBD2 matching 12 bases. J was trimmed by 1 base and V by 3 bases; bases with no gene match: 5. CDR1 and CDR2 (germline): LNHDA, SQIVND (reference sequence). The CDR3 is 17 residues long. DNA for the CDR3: TGTGCCAGTAGTATGGCCCCTAGCGGGAGGGGCACAGATACGCAGTATTTT. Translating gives CASSMAPSGRGTDTQYF.

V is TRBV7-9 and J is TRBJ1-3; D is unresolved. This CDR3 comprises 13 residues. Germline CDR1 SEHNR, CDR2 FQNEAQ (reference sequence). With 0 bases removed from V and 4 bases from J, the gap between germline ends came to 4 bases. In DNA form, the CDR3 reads TGTGCCAGCAGCTTAGCGGGCGGAAACACCATATATTTT. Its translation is CASSLAGGNTIYF.

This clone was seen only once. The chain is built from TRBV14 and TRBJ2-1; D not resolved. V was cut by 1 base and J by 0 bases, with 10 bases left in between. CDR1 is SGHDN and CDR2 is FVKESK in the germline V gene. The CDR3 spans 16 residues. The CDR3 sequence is CASSQVGSSSYNEQFF. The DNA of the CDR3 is TGTGCCAGCAGCCAAGTCGGGTCCAGCTCCTACAATGAGCAGTTCTTC.

The CDR3 coding sequence is TGCAGCGCCGCAAGCGGGAGACACGAGCAGTACTTC. This encodes CSAASGRHEQYF. This sequence joins TRBV29-1 and TRBJ2-7; 8 positions match TRBD2. Germline V gene sequence: CDR1 SQVTM, CDR2 ANQGSEA. The CDR3 is 12 residues long. The trim removed 7 bases at V and 5 bases at J, leaving 7 bases unmatched.

This CDR3 reads CSGTKQGAEAFF. The DNA of the CDR3 is TGCAGCGGAACAAAACAGGGGGCTGAAGCTTTCTTT. The gene calls are TRBV29-1 and TRBJ1-1, with TRBD1 identical over 8 bases. Germline CDR1 and CDR2: SQVTM and ANQGSEA. V trimming: 7 bases; J trimming: 6 bases; junction bases outside the gene matches: 7. The CDR3 covers 12 residues.

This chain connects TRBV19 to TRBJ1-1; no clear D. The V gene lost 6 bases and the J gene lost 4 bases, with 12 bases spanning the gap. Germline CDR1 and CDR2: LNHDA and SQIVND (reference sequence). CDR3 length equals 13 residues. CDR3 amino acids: CASSTAEGTEAFF. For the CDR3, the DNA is TGTGCCAGTAGCACCGCTGAGGGCACTGAAGCTTTCTTT.

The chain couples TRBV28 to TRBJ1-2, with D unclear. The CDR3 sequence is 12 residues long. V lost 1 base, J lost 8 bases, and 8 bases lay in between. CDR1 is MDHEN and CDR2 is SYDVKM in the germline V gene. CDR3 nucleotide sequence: TGTGCCAGCAGTTTATCTGGGAGCGGCTACACCTTC. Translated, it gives CASSLSGSGYTF.

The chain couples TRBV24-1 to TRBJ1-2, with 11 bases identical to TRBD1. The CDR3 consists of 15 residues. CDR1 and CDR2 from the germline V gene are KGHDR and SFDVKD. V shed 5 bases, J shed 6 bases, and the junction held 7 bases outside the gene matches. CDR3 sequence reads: CATSAHGQGADGYTF. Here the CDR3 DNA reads TGTGCCACCAGTGCCCATGGACAGGGGGCGGATGGCTACACCTTC.

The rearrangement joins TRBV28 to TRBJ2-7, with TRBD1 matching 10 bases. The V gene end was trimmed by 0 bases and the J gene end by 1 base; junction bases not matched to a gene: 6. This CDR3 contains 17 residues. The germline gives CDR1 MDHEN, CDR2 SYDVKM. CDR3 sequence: CASSLWAGTGVSYEQYF. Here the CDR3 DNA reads TGTGCCAGCAGTTTATGGGCCGGGACAGGGGTGTCCTACGAGCAGTACTTC.